The sequence of this T cell receptor (beta chain) was determined in a study of blood T cell repertoires in COVID-19. Across the study: Acute and convalescent COVID-19 specimens originated in the United States, Italy and Spain.

This clone was picked up a small number of times. Per the germline V gene, CDR1 is SGHTA and CDR2 is FQGTGA. Deletions cut 5 bases from V and 4 bases from J, with 15 bases between. This CDR3 region has 15 residues. Some clones are missing from TCRdb's copy, which holds only in-frame ones; the method was immunoSEQ multiplex PCR. The profile covers over 200,000 clones, with around 90% appearing a single time and around 0.78% taken by the ten largest. The J gene is TRBJ2-1, the V gene TRBV7-3; maybe TRBD2 (5 bases). Specimen: peripheral blood. The source is a woman aged 25 to 39 with acute or convalescent COVID-19. The CDR3 nucleotides are TGTGCCAGCAGCCCCCGCGGCGGGCGTTACAATGAGCAGTTCTTC. It specifies CASSPRGGRYNEQFF.